The entry below describes one T cell receptor beta chain. These data belong to a study of blood T cell repertoires in COVID-19. Measured with immunoSEQ multiplex PCR; TCRdb has only the in-frame clones, and not every one. The table includes 150,000 to 200,000 clones, more than 75% detected once. Germline CDR1 reads LNHDA; CDR2 reads SQIVND (reference sequence). The CDR3 sequence is 17 residues long. Trimming removed 4 bases from V and 0 bases from J, with 16 bases in between. The chain combines TRBV19 with TRBJ1-5, with D unresolved. The source is a woman between 50 and 59 years old with COVID-19, enrolled during active disease. Specimen: peripheral blood. CDR3 protein: CASSKGGIPYSNQPQHF. The CDR3 coding sequence is TGTGCCAGTAGTAAGGGAGGCATCCCCTATAGCAATCAGCCCCAGCATTTT.